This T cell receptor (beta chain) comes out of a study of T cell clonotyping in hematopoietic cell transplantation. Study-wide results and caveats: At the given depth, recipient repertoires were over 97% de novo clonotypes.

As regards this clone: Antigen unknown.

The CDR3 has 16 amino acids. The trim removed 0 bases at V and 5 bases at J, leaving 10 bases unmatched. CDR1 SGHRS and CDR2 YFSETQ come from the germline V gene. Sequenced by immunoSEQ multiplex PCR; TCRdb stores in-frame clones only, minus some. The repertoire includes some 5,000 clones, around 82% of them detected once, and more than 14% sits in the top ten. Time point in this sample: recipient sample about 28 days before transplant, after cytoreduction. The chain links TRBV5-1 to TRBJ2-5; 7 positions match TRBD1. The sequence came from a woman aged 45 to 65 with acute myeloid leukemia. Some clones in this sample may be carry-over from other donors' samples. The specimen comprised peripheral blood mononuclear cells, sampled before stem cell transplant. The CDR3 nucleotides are TGCGCCAGCAGCTTGGGCGAGGACAGGATAACGGAGACCCAGTACTTC. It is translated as CASSLGEDRITETQYF.